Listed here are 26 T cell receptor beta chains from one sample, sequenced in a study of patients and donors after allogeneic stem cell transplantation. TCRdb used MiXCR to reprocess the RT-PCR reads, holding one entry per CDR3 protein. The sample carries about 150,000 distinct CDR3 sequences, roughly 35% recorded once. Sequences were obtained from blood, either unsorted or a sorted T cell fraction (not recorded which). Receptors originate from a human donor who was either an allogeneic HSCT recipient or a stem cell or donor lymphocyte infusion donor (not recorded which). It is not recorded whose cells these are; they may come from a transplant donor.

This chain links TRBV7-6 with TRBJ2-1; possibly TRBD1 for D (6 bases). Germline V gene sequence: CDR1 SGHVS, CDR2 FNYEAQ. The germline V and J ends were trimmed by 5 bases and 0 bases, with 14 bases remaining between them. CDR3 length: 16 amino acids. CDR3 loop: CASSIHTGSSYNEQFF. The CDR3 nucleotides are TGTGCCAGCAGCATACATACAGGGAGCTCCTACAATGAGCAGTTCTTC.

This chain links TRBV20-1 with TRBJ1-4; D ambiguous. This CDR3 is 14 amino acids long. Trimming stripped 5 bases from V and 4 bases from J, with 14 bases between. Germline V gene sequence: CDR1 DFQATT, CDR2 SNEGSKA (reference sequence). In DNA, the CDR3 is TGCAGTGCTCCCCAGACGGTTATTAATGAAAAACTGTTTTTT. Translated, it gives CSAPQTVINEKLFF.

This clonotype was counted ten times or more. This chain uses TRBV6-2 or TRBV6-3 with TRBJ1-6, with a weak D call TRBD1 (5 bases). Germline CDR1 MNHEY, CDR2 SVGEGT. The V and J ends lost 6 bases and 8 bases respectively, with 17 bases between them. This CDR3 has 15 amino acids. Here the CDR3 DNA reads TGTGCCAGCAGGACCTTACGGGGCAAGGATTCACCCCTCCACTTT. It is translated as CASRTLRGKDSPLHF.

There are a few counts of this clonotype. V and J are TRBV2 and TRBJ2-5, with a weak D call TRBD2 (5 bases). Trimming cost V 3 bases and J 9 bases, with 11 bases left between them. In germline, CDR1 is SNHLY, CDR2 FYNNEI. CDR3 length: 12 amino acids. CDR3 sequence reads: CASSEERRSQYF. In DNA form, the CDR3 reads TGTGCCAGCAGTGAGGAGCGGAGGTCCCAGTACTTC. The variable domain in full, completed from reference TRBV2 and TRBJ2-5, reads EPEVTQTPSHQVTQMGQEVILRCVPISNHLYFYWYRQILGQKVEFLVSFYNNEISEKSEIFDDQFSVERPDGSNFTLKIRSTKLEDSAMYFCASSEERRSQYFGPGTRLLVL.

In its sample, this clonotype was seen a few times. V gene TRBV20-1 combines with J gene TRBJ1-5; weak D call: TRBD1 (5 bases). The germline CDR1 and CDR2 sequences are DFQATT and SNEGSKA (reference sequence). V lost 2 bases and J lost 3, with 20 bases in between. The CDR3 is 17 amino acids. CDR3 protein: CSARPGTPYLANQPQHF. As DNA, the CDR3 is TGCAGTGCTAGACCCGGGACTCCATACTTGGCCAATCAGCCCCAGCATTTT.

The CDR3 sequence: CASSQDLTATQYF. For the CDR3, the DNA is TGCGCCAGCAGCCAAGATTTAACGGCCACGCAGTATTTT. The chain is built from TRBV4-3 and TRBJ2-3; no clear D. The CDR3 is made up of 13 amino acids. V dropped 0 bases and J dropped 9 bases, with 10 bases sitting between them. In germline, CDR1 is LGHNA, CDR2 YSLEER.

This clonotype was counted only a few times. In DNA, the CDR3 is TGCGCCAGCAGGCCTTCAGGGGTAACCTACGAGCAGTACTTC. Protein product: CASRPSGVTYEQYF. The chain recombines TRBV5-1 with TRBJ2-7; D is perhaps TRBD1 (6 bases). Per germline, CDR1 SGHRS and CDR2 YFSETQ. The CDR3 totals 14 residues. The V end was cut by 5 bases, the J end by 2 bases, with 14 bases between.

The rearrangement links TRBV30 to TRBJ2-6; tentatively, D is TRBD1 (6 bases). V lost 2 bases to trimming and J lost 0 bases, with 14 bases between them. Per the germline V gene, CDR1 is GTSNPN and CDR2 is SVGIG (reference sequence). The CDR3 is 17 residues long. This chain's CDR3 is CAWSLGDIPSGANVLTF. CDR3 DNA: TGTGCCTGGAGTCTAGGGGACATTCCCTCTGGGGCCAACGTCCTGACTTTC.

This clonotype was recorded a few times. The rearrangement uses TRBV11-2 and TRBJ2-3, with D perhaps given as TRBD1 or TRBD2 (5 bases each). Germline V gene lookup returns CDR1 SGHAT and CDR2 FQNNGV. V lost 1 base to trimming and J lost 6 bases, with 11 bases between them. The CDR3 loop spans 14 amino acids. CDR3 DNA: TGTGCCAGCAGCTTAGGAGGGGATGGGGATACGCAGTATTTT. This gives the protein CASSLGGDGDTQYF.

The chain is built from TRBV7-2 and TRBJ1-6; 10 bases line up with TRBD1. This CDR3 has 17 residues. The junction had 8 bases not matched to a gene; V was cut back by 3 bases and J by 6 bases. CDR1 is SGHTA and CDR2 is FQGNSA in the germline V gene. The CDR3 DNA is TGTGCCAGCAGCTTCCCCGGGACAGGGGATGGTAATTCACCCCTCCACTTT. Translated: CASSFPGTGDGNSPLHF.

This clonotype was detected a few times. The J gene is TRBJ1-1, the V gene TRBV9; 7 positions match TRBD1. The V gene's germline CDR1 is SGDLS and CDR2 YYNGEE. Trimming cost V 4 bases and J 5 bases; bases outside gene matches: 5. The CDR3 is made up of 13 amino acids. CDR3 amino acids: CASSSRQGTEAFF. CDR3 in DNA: TGTGCCAGCAGCTCCCGACAGGGAACTGAAGCTTTCTTT.

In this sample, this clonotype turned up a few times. CDR3 sequence (DNA): TGTGCCAGCAGTTTAGAGGGACACCTCAATCAGCCCCAGCATTTT. The encoded protein is CASSLEGHLNQPQHF. V is TRBV27 and J is TRBJ1-5; weak D call: TRBD1 (6 bases). CDR3 length: 15 residues. The V end was cut by 2 bases, the J end by 3 bases, with 11 bases between. Germline-derived CDR1 and CDR2 are MNHEY and SMNVEV (reference sequence).

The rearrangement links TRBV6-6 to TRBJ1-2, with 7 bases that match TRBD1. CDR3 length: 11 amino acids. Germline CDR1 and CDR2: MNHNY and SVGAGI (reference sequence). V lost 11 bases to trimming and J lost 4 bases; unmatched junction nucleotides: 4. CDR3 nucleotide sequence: TGTGCCGGTCAGGGGGGCTATGGCTACACCTTC. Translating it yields CAGQGGYGYTF.

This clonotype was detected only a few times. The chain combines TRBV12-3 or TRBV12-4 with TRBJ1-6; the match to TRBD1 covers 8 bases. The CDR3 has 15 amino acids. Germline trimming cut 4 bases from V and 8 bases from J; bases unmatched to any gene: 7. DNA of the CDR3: TGTGCCAGCAGTTCCAAGACAGGGGCTCATTCACCCCTCCACTTT. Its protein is CASSSKTGAHSPLHF.

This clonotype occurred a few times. In DNA form, the CDR3 reads TGTGCCATCAGTGAGATCTCTGGAAACACCATATATTTT. This translates into CAISEISGNTIYF. The chain carries TRBV10-3 and TRBJ1-3; D is uncertain. Trimming stripped 2 bases from V and 0 bases from J, with 2 bases between. CDR1 and CDR2 (germline): ENHRY, SYGVKD. The CDR3 runs to 13 residues.

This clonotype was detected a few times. The CDR3 spells CATKGAEAFF. The CDR3 DNA follows: TGTGCCACCAAGGGGGCTGAAGCTTTCTTT. The gene calls are TRBV24-1 and TRBJ1-1, with D maybe TRBD1 (6 bases). Trimming cost V 8 bases and J 6 bases, with 6 bases left between them. The V gene's germline CDR1 is KGHDR and CDR2 SFDVKD. The CDR3 consists of 10 residues.

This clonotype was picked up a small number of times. CDR3 in DNA: TGCGCCAGCAGCTCAGGCCTCATGGTCGGCTTGAACACTGAAGCTTTCTTT. Amino acids: CASSSGLMVGLNTEAFF. The chain employs TRBV4-1 and TRBJ1-1; D is unclear. In germline, CDR1 is MGHRA, CDR2 YSYEKL. The CDR3 contains 17 residues. Trimming took 5 bases from V and 0 from J, leaving 19 bases between them.

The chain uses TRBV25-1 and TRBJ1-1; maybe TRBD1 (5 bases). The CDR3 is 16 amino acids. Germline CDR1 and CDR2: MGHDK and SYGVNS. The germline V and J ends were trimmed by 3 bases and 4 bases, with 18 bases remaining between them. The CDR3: CASSDLMVGEGTEAFF. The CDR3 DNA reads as TGTGCCAGCAGTGACCTAATGGTGGGGGAGGGCACTGAAGCTTTCTTT.

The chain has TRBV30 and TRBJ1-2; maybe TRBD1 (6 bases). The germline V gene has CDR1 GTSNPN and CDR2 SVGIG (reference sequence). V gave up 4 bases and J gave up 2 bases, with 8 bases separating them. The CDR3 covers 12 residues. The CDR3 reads CAWTQGNYGYTF. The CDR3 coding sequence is TGTGCCTGGACGCAGGGGAACTATGGCTACACCTTC.

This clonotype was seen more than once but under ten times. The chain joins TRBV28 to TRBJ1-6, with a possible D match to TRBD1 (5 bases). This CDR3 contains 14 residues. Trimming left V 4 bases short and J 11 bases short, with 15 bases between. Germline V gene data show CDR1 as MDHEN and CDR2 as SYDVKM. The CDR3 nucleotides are TGTGCCAGCAGTTATCGCCCAACAGGTACACCCCTCCACTTT. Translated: CASSYRPTGTPLHF.

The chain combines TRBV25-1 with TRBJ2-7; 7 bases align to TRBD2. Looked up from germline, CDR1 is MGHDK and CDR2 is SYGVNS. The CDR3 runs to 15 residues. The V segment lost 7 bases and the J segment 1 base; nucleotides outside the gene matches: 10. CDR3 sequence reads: CASTEGGGRSYEQYV. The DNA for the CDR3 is TGTGCCAGCACCGAGGGCGGGGGACGTTCCTACGAGCAGTACGTC.

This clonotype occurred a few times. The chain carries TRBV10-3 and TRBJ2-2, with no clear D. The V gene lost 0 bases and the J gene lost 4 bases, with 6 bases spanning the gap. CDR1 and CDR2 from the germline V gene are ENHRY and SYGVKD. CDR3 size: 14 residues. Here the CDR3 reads CAISESRSTGELFF. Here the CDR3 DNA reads TGTGCCATCAGTGAGTCTAGGTCCACCGGGGAGCTGTTTTTT.

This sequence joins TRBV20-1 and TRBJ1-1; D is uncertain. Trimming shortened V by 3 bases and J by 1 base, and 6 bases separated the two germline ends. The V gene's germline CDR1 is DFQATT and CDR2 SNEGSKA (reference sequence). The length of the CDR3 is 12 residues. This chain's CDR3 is CSASLPNTEAFF. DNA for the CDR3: TGCAGTGCTAGTTTACCGAACACTGAAGCTTTCTTT.

CDR3 region: CASSEPGLGYNEQFF. As DNA, the CDR3 is TGTGCCAGCAGTGAACCGGGACTGGGATACAATGAGCAGTTCTTC. V gene TRBV25-1 combines with J gene TRBJ2-1; TRBD2 is a possible D gene (6 bases). The CDR3 length is 15 residues. CDR1 is MGHDK and CDR2 is SYGVNS in the germline V gene. V lost 2 bases and J 4 bases, leaving 12 bases between the germline ends.

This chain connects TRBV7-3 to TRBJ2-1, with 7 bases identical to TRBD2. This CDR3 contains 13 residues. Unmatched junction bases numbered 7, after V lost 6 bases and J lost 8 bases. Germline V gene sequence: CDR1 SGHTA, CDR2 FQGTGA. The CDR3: CASSLLAPDEQFF. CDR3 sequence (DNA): TGTGCCAGCAGTTTACTAGCGCCCGATGAGCAGTTCTTC.

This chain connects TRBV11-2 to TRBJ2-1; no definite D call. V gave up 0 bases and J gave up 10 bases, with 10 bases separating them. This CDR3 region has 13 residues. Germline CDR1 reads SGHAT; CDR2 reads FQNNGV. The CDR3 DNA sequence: TGTGCCAGCAGCTTAGATCCGGCTTGGGAGCAGTTCTTC. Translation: CASSLDPAWEQFF.